This is a list of T cell receptor beta chains from one sample in a study of blood T cell repertoires in COVID-19. Here immunoSEQ multiplex PCR was the method, and the copy in TCRdb shows in-frame clones only, minus some. The sample lists around 49,000 clones; 81% were seen once. The source material was peripheral blood. These receptors were collected from a woman aged 80 or over with COVID-19, enrolled during active disease. The CDR3 runs from the conserved cysteine through the conserved F or W. Fields, in order: D gene, J gene, clone size, V gene, CDR3 protein, CDR3 DNA. The D gene is left open where the match is weak. For some rows the clone size is stated as once, few or many, or as a class when expanded; others skip it.

d_call: .
j_call: TRBJ2-7
clone_size: .
v_call: TRBV21-1
cdr3_aa: CASSKGRTPGEQYF
cdr3_nt: TGTGCCAGCAGCAAAGGCCGCACTCCCGGCGAGCAGTACTTC

d_call: .
j_call: TRBJ2-1
clone_size: .
v_call: TRBV20-1
cdr3_aa: CSAPFNEQFF
cdr3_nt: TGCAGTGCCCCATTTAATGAGCAGTTCTTC

d_call: TRBD2
j_call: TRBJ2-2
clone_size: .
v_call: TRBV9
cdr3_aa: CASSVGGTSPGELFF
cdr3_nt: TGTGCCAGCAGCGTAGGGGGGACTAGCCCCGGGGAGCTGTTTTTT

d_call: TRBD2
j_call: TRBJ2-1
clone_size: .
v_call: TRBV6-5
cdr3_aa: CATRPTSGRWDEQFF
cdr3_nt: TGTGCCACTCGTCCTACTAGCGGGAGATGGGATGAGCAGTTCTTC

d_call: TRBD2
j_call: TRBJ2-2
clone_size: .
v_call: TRBV20-1
cdr3_aa: CSASPRGGTGELFF
cdr3_nt: TGCAGTGCTAGTCCGCGGGGGGGCACCGGGGAGCTGTTTTTT

d_call: TRBD2
j_call: TRBJ2-7
clone_size: .
v_call: TRBV19
cdr3_aa: CASSLLAGGNEQYF
cdr3_nt: TGTGCCAGTAGCCTCCTAGCGGGAGGAAACGAGCAGTACTTC

d_call: .
j_call: TRBJ2-5
clone_size: .
v_call: TRBV11-3
cdr3_aa: CASSFGGEYQETQYF
cdr3_nt: TGTGCCAGCAGCTTCGGAGGGGAGTACCAAGAGACCCAGTACTTC

d_call: .
j_call: TRBJ1-5
clone_size: once
v_call: TRBV2
cdr3_aa: CASGFRQPPGRPQHF
cdr3_nt: TGTGCCAGTGGCTTTAGACAGCCTCCCGGCCGGCCCCAGCATTTT

d_call: .
j_call: TRBJ1-3
clone_size: .
v_call: TRBV28
cdr3_aa: CASTRGGARGNTIYF
cdr3_nt: TGTGCCAGCACGAGGGGGGGGGCGCGCGGAAACACCATATATTTT

d_call: TRBD1
j_call: TRBJ1-1
clone_size: .
v_call: TRBV7-3
cdr3_aa: CASSFDRGLDAFF
cdr3_nt: TGTGCCAGCAGCTTTGACAGGGGGTTGGATGCTTTCTTT

d_call: .
j_call: TRBJ2-5
clone_size: .
v_call: TRBV10-3
cdr3_aa: CAISTTGMGQETQYF
cdr3_nt: TGTGCCATCAGTACAACAGGGATGGGCCAAGAGACCCAGTACTTC

d_call: .
j_call: TRBJ2-2
clone_size: .
v_call: TRBV5-1
cdr3_aa: CASSPRDTGTNTGELFF
cdr3_nt: TGCGCCAGCAGCCCCCGGGACACTGGAACGAACACCGGGGAGCTGTTTTTT

d_call: .
j_call: TRBJ1-1
clone_size: .
v_call: TRBV10-3
cdr3_aa: CAISAQGTEAFF
cdr3_nt: TGTGCCATCAGTGCACAGGGCACTGAAGCTTTCTTT

d_call: TRBD2
j_call: TRBJ2-1
clone_size: .
v_call: TRBV14
cdr3_aa: CASSQLAGGGSEQFF
cdr3_nt: TGTGCCAGCAGCCAACTAGCGGGAGGGGGGAGTGAGCAGTTCTTC

d_call: .
j_call: TRBJ1-5
clone_size: .
v_call: TRBV30
cdr3_aa: CAWSLQEYQPQHF
cdr3_nt: TGTGCCTGGAGTCTACAGGAGTATCAGCCCCAGCATTTT

d_call: .
j_call: TRBJ1-1
clone_size: once
v_call: TRBV30
cdr3_aa: CAWVQSAEAFF
cdr3_nt: TGTGCCTGGGTCCAATCGGCTGAAGCTTTCTTT

d_call: TRBD1
j_call: TRBJ2-3
clone_size: .
v_call: TRBV18
cdr3_aa: CASSLTGGDTDTQYF
cdr3_nt: TGTGCCAGCTCACTAACAGGGGGTGACACAGATACGCAGTATTTT

d_call: TRBD2
j_call: TRBJ2-5
clone_size: .
v_call: TRBV24-1
cdr3_aa: CATSDMGLAGGETQYF
cdr3_nt: TGTGCCACCAGTGATATGGGACTAGCGGGAGGGGAGACCCAGTACTTC

d_call: TRBD2
j_call: TRBJ2-1
clone_size: once
v_call: TRBV20-1
cdr3_aa: CSASASGRKNEQFF
cdr3_nt: TGCAGTGCTAGTGCCAGCGGGAGGAAGAATGAGCAGTTCTTC

d_call: TRBD2
j_call: TRBJ2-1
clone_size: few
v_call: TRBV3-1/TRBV3-2
cdr3_aa: CASSQAGTNFFF
cdr3_nt: TGTGCCAGCAGCCAGGCCGGGACTAATTTTTTCTTC

d_call: TRBD1
j_call: TRBJ2-1
clone_size: .
v_call: TRBV6-5
cdr3_aa: CASSRGTGGEQFF
cdr3_nt: TGTGCCAGCAGTCGGGGGACAGGGGGTGAGCAGTTCTTC

d_call: TRBD2
j_call: TRBJ2-7
clone_size: .
v_call: TRBV3-1/TRBV3-2
cdr3_aa: CASSPLGTSRYKQPYEQYF
cdr3_nt: TGTGCCAGCAGCCCCCTCGGGACTAGCAGATATAAGCAACCTTACGAGCAGTACTTC

d_call: TRBD2
j_call: TRBJ2-1
clone_size: .
v_call: TRBV7-2
cdr3_aa: CASSLAPPSGLSYNEQFF
cdr3_nt: TGTGCCAGCAGCTTAGCGCCTCCTAGCGGCCTCTCCTACAATGAGCAGTTCTTC

d_call: .
j_call: TRBJ2-2
clone_size: once
v_call: TRBV5-1
cdr3_aa: CASSSGDPNTGELFF
cdr3_nt: TGCGCCAGCAGTTCAGGGGACCCGAACACCGGGGAGCTGTTTTTT

d_call: .
j_call: TRBJ1-2
clone_size: once
v_call: TRBV12-3/TRBV12-4
cdr3_aa: CASSPDSLYGYTF
cdr3_nt: TGTGCCAGCAGCCCGGACAGCTTATATGGCTACACCTTC

d_call: .
j_call: TRBJ2-7
clone_size: once
v_call: TRBV5-5
cdr3_aa: CASSLSTGPYEQYF
cdr3_nt: TGTGCCAGCAGCTTATCGACAGGTCCCTACGAGCAGTACTTC

d_call: .
j_call: TRBJ1-1
clone_size: .
v_call: TRBV19
cdr3_aa: CASIPAGVPEAFF
cdr3_nt: TGTGCCAGTATCCCCGCCGGGGTCCCTGAAGCTTTCTTT

d_call: TRBD2
j_call: TRBJ2-1
clone_size: .
v_call: TRBV4-1
cdr3_aa: CASSQESGSWYEQFF
cdr3_nt: TGCGCCAGCAGCCAAGAAAGCGGGAGTTGGTATGAGCAGTTCTTC

d_call: .
j_call: TRBJ2-1
clone_size: .
v_call: TRBV19
cdr3_aa: CASSIRRGSNEQFF
cdr3_nt: TGTGCCAGTAGTATAAGGCGGGGTAGCAATGAGCAGTTCTTC

d_call: .
j_call: TRBJ2-1
clone_size: .
v_call: TRBV24-1
cdr3_aa: CATSDFPTGEQFF
cdr3_nt: TGTGCCACCAGTGATTTTCCCACCGGTGAGCAGTTCTTC

d_call: .
j_call: TRBJ2-1
clone_size: few
v_call: TRBV19
cdr3_aa: CASSTQREWYNEQFF
cdr3_nt: TGTGCCAGTAGTACCCAGAGGGAGTGGTACAATGAGCAGTTCTTC